This T cell receptor (beta chain) was documented in a study of graft-versus-host responses after intestinal transplantation. Overall study context: Recipients received multivisceral, liver-intestinal, or isolated intestinal transplants. Recipients uniformly received anti-thymocyte globulin induction, followed by tacrolimus and steroids for around 3 years.

CDR1 is MRHNA, CDR2 SNTAGT, per germline. V lost 4 bases, J lost 4 bases, and 10 bases lay in between. This CDR3 has 13 residues. Only in-frame clones appear in the TCRdb table, and some are missing; sequencing was by immunoSEQ multiplex PCR. The table has 85,000 to 90,000 clones, around 93% seen once. Study-level results: Levels of circulating GvH clones at their peak were associated with early post-transplant HvG declines.

Comments on this clone: Its target is unknown.

This TCR was sampled from a human donor who was the organ donor for an intestinal transplant. The chain joins TRBV6-4 to TRBJ1-1; unclear D gene. The sequencing used unstimulated CD4+ T cells sorted from spleen or lymph node cells, collected before transplant. The CDR3 DNA follows: TGTGCCAGCAGTGCGGGAGACACCACTGAAGCTTTCTTT. It is translated as CASSAGDTTEAFF.